This T cell receptor beta chain was sequenced for a study of T-cell memory formation after mild COVID-19. At the level of the study: The study found TCR clusters largely donor specific. Study conclusions and caveats: That cross-reactive memory joined was suggested by some responding clones appearing in pre-infection memory. Whether second-wave clones peaking at day 37 were SARS-CoV-2 specific went unconfirmed.

This clonotype was found many times. Its target is not known. The CDR3 spans 17 residues. Germline loops: CDR1 SGHRS, CDR2 YFSETQ. V lost 4 bases and J lost 5, with 24 bases in between. TCRdb re-called the 5' RACE reads with MiXCR, one entry per CDR3 protein. The sample carries about 350,000 distinct CDR3 sequences, roughly 15% recorded once. The chain carries TRBV5-1 and TRBJ1-1, with D perhaps TRBD1 (5 bases). Sequencing was performed on PBMCs or a T cell subset sorted from them (not recorded which). The TCR was taken from a man between 18 and 35 years old who had mild COVID-19 (a few samples of this study predate the infection). Cell type and time point are not known. DNA of the CDR3: TGCGCCAGCAGCCCGGGGGGGATCGGGACCGGGAGAACTGAAGCTTTCTTT. This codes for CASSPGGIGTGRTEAFF.